Reported below is one T cell receptor beta chain. Its antigen is currently not known. The input lacks base qualities; no much larger clone sits a single base away. Trimming takes 4 bases from V and 0 bases from J, and the germline ends sit 10 bases apart. The CDR3 runs 14 amino acids, cysteine and phenylalanine included. The only DNA kept is the CDR3, 42 bases in frame from the first base. Looking up the germline V gene yields CDR1 KGHSH and CDR2 LQKENI. TCRbeta CDR3 regions were amplified from genomic DNA using the immunoSEQ Assay, a bias-controlled multiplex PCR. Regarding the original processing steps: Nucleated cell counts per sample were estimated from amplification of reference gene primers within the assay. To quantify the absolute abundance of each unique TCRbeta CDR3 rearrangement, sequence reads were collapsed and filtered. For each sample, productive Simpson clonality was calculated by taking the square root of Simpson's diversity index across productive rearrangements. What TCRdb holds here is the immuneACCESS table cut down to in-frame rearrangements. Part of the clones is not present; checked against another copy, under half of the missing clones reflect an unresolved V gene, and the others are unexplained. That table furnishes V, J and clone size, whereas the DNA furnished D and trimming. The sample contains 150,000 to 200,000 clones, 65% to 85% of them found a single time. 17% of the sample is held by the ten biggest clonotypes.

Whole blood was collected in K2EDTA tubes by collaborating institutions according to the institutions' own protocols. Collaborator samples were shipped for TCRbeta analysis as frozen whole blood, isolated PBMCs, or DNA extracted from either sample type. This entry belongs to a study of blood T cell repertoires in COVID-19 (dated by TCRdb to the early 2020s). Study-level background: The collaborator samples originated in the United States, Italy and Spain and spanned the acute and convalescent phases of COVID-19. The prospective study material was composed of cDNA or gDNA derived from T cells, B-cell-depleted T cells, or PBMCs. Deeply sampled blood TCRbeta repertoires from subjects exposed to, actively infected with, or recovered from COVID-19 were included in the dataset. The repertoires were released in a freely available public database intended as a resource for research on the immune response to SARS-CoV-2. The samples were drawn from the first 160 participants of the ongoing ImmuneRACE study and from 1,254 subjects provided by 6 global collaborators. A de-identified subject ID, COVID-19 status, age in years and sex were almost always included in the sample metadata. HLA class I and class II types, where available, came from metadata supplied by the sample provider rather than from assay-based typing.

The paper as a whole reports these results and caveats: Clinical and demographic metadata were provided uncurated, with the amount varying by source and participant.

The chain is assembled from TRBV18 and TRBJ2-7, with a tentative D gene TRBD2 over 5 matching bases. This TCR came from a man in his 60s with active or convalescent COVID-19. The source material was peripheral blood. CDR3 protein: CASSRTGISYEQYF. At the DNA level, the sequence is TGTGCCAGCTCACGGACTGGGATCTCCTACGAGCAGTACTTC.